Listed below are T cell receptor beta chains from one sample, sequenced in a study of cytomegalovirus exposure and HLA in healthy donors. The method was immunoSEQ multiplex PCR; TCRdb's version includes in-frame clones alone and lacks a portion of them. The sample yields under 150,000 clones, 65% to 90% seen once. Sequencing was performed on PBMCs. The source is a man in his fifties or sixties in good health and CMV-seronegative. Each CDR3 is given with its conserved first and last residue. A D gene is named only where the DNA matches it firmly. Only part of the rows carry a size: once, few, many, or a class if the clone is expanded.

J gene,clone size,V gene,D gene,CDR3 protein,CDR3 DNA
TRBJ2-7,few,TRBV7-9,TRBD2,CATGGGRTYEQYF,TGTGCCACGGGGGGAGGAAGAACGTACGAGCAGTACTTC
TRBJ2-3,-,TRBV4-3,TRBD1,CASSGQGGDTQYF,TGCGCCAGCAGCGGACAGGGAGGAGATACGCAGTATTTT
TRBJ1-2,-,TRBV6-1,TRBD1,CASSEVGQGAQGYTF,TGTGCCAGCAGTGAAGTCGGGCAGGGGGCGCAGGGCTACACCTTC
TRBJ2-7,-,TRBV13,-,CASSAGVLPYF,TGTGCCAGCAGCGCAGGGGTTTTACCGTACTTC
TRBJ2-7,once,TRBV2,TRBD1,CASSNRGLYEQYF,TGTGCCAGCAGTAACAGGGGGCTTTACGAGCAGTACTTC
TRBJ2-3,-,TRBV2,-,CASRSVADTQYF,TGTGCCAGCAGAAGCGTAGCAGATACGCAGTATTTT
TRBJ1-1,-,TRBV28,TRBD1,CASSMGTGGLTEAFF,TGTGCCAGCAGTATGGGGACAGGGGGCCTCACTGAAGCTTTCTTT
TRBJ2-3,-,TRBV7-2,-,CASTFKLTAGLTDTQYF,TGTGCCAGTACGTTTAAACTAACAGCGGGTTTAACAGATACGCAGTATTTT
TRBJ1-1,-,TRBV9,TRBD1,CASSALTGTGSTNTEAFF,TGTGCCAGCAGCGCCTTGACCGGGACAGGGTCGACGAACACTGAAGCTTTCTTT
TRBJ1-4,-,TRBV27,-,CASSRRLDEKLFF,TGTGCCAGCAGTCGCAGGTTGGATGAAAAACTGTTTTTT
TRBJ1-5,-,TRBV5-4,-,CASSLANSNQPQHF,TGTGCCAGCAGCTTGGCCAATAGCAATCAGCCCCAGCATTTT
TRBJ1-5,once,TRBV27,-,CASSPTDPYQPQHF,TGTGCCAGCAGCCCTACTGATCCATATCAGCCCCAGCATTTT
TRBJ1-6,-,TRBV10-3,-,CAISRAPRGSYNSPLHF,TGTGCCATCAGCCGAGCTCCAAGGGGATCCTATAATTCACCCCTCCACTTT
TRBJ1-2,-,TRBV7-9,TRBD1,CASSGDSWNYGYTF,TGTGCCAGCAGTGGGGACAGCTGGAACTATGGCTACACCTTC
TRBJ2-4,once,TRBV4-1,TRBD2,CASSRPGLPQYF,TGCGCCAGCAGCCGCCCGGGACTACCGCAGTACTTC
TRBJ1-2,-,TRBV4-1,-,CASSQDTAEIPNGYTF,TGCGCCAGCAGCCAAGACACCGCGGAAATTCCAAATGGCTACACCTTC
TRBJ2-5,-,TRBV2,-,CARNHAGRGETQYF,TGTGCCAGGAACCACGCAGGGAGGGGGGAGACCCAGTACTTC
TRBJ2-7,-,TRBV7-2,-,CASSLRPSRRSVAYEQYF,TGTGCCAGCAGCTTAAGGCCCTCCCGGAGGAGCGTTGCCTACGAGCAGTACTTC
TRBJ1-2,-,TRBV4-2,-,CASSQPWDIYGYTF,TGTGCCAGCAGCCAACCGTGGGACATCTATGGCTACACCTTC
TRBJ2-5,-,TRBV13,TRBD2,CASSPSDGGGTQYF,TGTGCCAGCAGCCCATCGGACGGGGGGGGGACCCAGTACTTC
TRBJ2-7,few,TRBV6-1,-,CASSRRGAGSLEQYF,TGTGCCAGCAGTCGAAGGGGCGCGGGGTCTCTCGAGCAGTACTTC
TRBJ1-5,few,TRBV2,-,CASSFGQNSNQPQHF,TGTGCCAGCAGCTTCGGACAGAATAGCAATCAGCCCCAGCATTTT
TRBJ2-5,-,TRBV6-1,-,CASSEPGTWETQYF,TGTGCCAGCAGTGAACCGGGGACTTGGGAGACCCAGTACTTC
TRBJ1-2,few,TRBV5-4,-,CASSERQQF,TGTGCCAGCAGCGAGAGACAGCAATTC
TRBJ2-2,-,TRBV4-2,TRBD1,CASSQGRTGSASGELFF,TGTGCCAGCAGCCAAGGTCGGACAGGGTCGGCGTCCGGGGAGCTGTTTTTT
TRBJ1-4,-,TRBV27,TRBD1,CASSPPSGQGGEKLFF,TGTGCCAGCAGCCCCCCCTCCGGACAGGGTGGGGAAAAACTGTTTTTT
TRBJ2-7,-,TRBV6-6,-,CASSPNTGPYEQYF,TGTGCCAGCAGTCCGAATACAGGGCCCTACGAGCAGTACTTC
TRBJ1-2,-,TRBV30,-,CAWTRGSKGNGYTF,TGTGCCTGGACCAGGGGCTCCAAAGGAAATGGCTACACCTTC
TRBJ2-7,-,TRBV5-1,-,CASSPAEAYEQYF,TGCGCCAGCAGCCCCGCGGAGGCCTACGAGCAGTACTTC
TRBJ2-5,-,TRBV7-2,TRBD2,CASSSTSGLQETQYF,TGTGCCAGCAGCTCGACTAGCGGGCTCCAAGAGACCCAGTACTTC
TRBJ1-5,-,TRBV19,TRBD1,CASSIWSGGGQPQHF,TGTGCCAGTAGTATATGGTCAGGGGGCGGTCAGCCCCAGCATTTT
TRBJ2-5,-,TRBV7-9,TRBD2,CASSLVRGGSDQETQYF,TGTGCCAGCAGCTTGGTGCGGGGGGGCTCGGACCAAGAGACCCAGTACTTC
TRBJ2-7,-,TRBV7-8,TRBD1,CASSLPRDRGTYEQYF,TGTGCCAGCAGCTTACCCCGGGACAGGGGGACCTACGAGCAGTACTTC
TRBJ1-1,-,TRBV29-1,TRBD1,CSVEGGTGVRTEAFF,TGCAGCGTTGAAGGAGGGACAGGGGTAAGAACTGAAGCTTTCTTT
TRBJ2-7,-,TRBV28,-,CASPPRDEIGGSLYEQYF,TGTGCCAGCCCCCCGAGGGATGAGATCGGAGGCAGTCTTTACGAGCAGTACTTC
TRBJ1-5,-,TRBV9,-,CASSAEGGNQPQHF,TGTGCCAGCAGCGCCGAGGGGGGCAATCAGCCCCAGCATTTT
TRBJ2-5,-,TRBV5-1,TRBD1,CASSLGQGQETQYF,TGCGCCAGCAGCCTAGGACAGGGACAAGAGACCCAGTACTTC
TRBJ1-2,-,TRBV6-5,TRBD1,CASSRTGDYYGYTF,TGTGCCAGCAGCCGAACAGGGGACTACTATGGCTACACCTTC
TRBJ2-7,-,TRBV19,TRBD2,CASRLAGGLSYEQYF,TGTGCCAGTAGGCTAGCGGGGGGACTATCCTACGAGCAGTACTTC